A selection of T cell receptor beta chains follows, all from one sample in a study of T cells in localized non-small cell lung cancer. The protocol was immunoSEQ multiplex PCR, while the TCRdb copy is restricted to in-frame clones and leaves out a portion. The sample yields 50,000 to 70,000 clones, approximately 93% seen once. Sequenced material: peripheral blood, taken before any cancer treatment. These receptors all come from a man aged 35-75 years with stage I lung adenocarcinoma. CDR3s include the opening cysteine and the closing phenylalanine or tryptophan. A D gene is named only where the DNA matches it firmly. A clone size is listed for some rows: how often the clone was seen (once, few, many), or a class if it is expanded.

j_call d_call clone_size v_call cdr3_nt cdr3_aa
TRBJ1-4 TRBD1 NA TRBV15 TGTGCCACCAGCAGACCGGGACAGGTAGTGGAACTGTTTTTT CATSRPGQVVELFF
TRBJ2-1 NA NA TRBV28 TGTGCCAGCAGCACCCATCTTGGTGGGAATGAGCAGTTCTTC CASSTHLGGNEQFF
TRBJ2-1 TRBD2 NA TRBV7-8 TGTGCCAGCAGCTTAGCGGGACTAGCGAGAACCTACAATGAGCAGTTCTTC CASSLAGLARTYNEQFF
TRBJ2-1 NA few TRBV7-3 TGTGCCAGCAGGGGGACGGACTCCGTTCCGAGCTCCTACAATGAGCAGTTCTTC CASRGTDSVPSSYNEQFF
TRBJ1-1 TRBD1 NA TRBV30 TGTGCCTGGAGTTTCCCGGGACAGGGAGAGACTGAAGCTTTCTTT CAWSFPGQGETEAFF
TRBJ2-3 TRBD2 NA TRBV15 TGTGCCACCAGCAGATTTGCGGGGGTAATCACAGATACGCAGTATTTT CATSRFAGVITDTQYF
TRBJ2-5 NA NA TRBV6-1 TGTGCCAGCAGTGATTTCGGGGGCAACCCCCTGGAGACCCAGTACTTC CASSDFGGNPLETQYF
TRBJ2-1 NA NA TRBV5-4 TGTGCCAGCAGCTTGGCTGGTGAGCAGTTCTTC CASSLAGEQFF
TRBJ2-3 NA NA TRBV6-6 TGTGCCAGCAGTTACCAAGAAGTAGGACCGCAGTATTTT CASSYQEVGPQYF
TRBJ2-1 TRBD2 NA TRBV6-1 TGTGCCAGCAGTGACCTTCTCGGACGGGGGGTAGGGGAGCAGTTCTTC CASSDLLGRGVGEQFF
TRBJ2-7 NA few TRBV7-2 TGTGCCAGCAGCTTATATCTCCGGGGGTTGTACTTC CASSLYLRGLYF
TRBJ1-1 TRBD1 once TRBV6-5 TGTGCCAGCAGCCTGGGACAGGGGAAAACTGAAGCTTTCTTT CASSLGQGKTEAFF
TRBJ2-7 NA NA TRBV18 TGTGCCAGCTCACCACTAGACCTCCCCCGAACGGACGAGCAGTACTTC CASSPLDLPRTDEQYF
TRBJ2-2 TRBD2 once TRBV2 TGTGCCAGCAGGGACGCGGGAGGGCAGAACACCGGGGAGCTGTTTTTT CASRDAGGQNTGELFF
TRBJ2-1 TRBD2 NA TRBV5-8 TGTGCCAGCAGCTTGGAGACTAGCGGGAGGGGGAATGAGCAGTTCTTC CASSLETSGRGNEQFF
TRBJ1-2 NA NA TRBV4-1 TGCGCCAGCAGCCAAGAGCCTGAACCCAGTGGCTACACCTTC CASSQEPEPSGYTF
TRBJ2-3 NA NA TRBV19 TGTGCCAGTAGAGACCCACGAATTGGGGCAGATACGCAGTATTTT CASRDPRIGADTQYF
TRBJ2-1 NA NA TRBV6-4 TGTGCCCCACCGAGGACGCACCGCGAGCAGTTCTTC CAPPRTHREQFF
TRBJ2-7 NA NA TRBV6-5 TGTGCCATCGCACAGGGTCGGGGTTACGAGCAGTACTTC CAIAQGRGYEQYF
TRBJ2-3 TRBD1 NA TRBV19 TGTGCCAGTAGTATGGGACAGGGGCCAGATACGCAGTATTTT CASSMGQGPDTQYF
TRBJ2-2 NA NA TRBV7-9 TGTGCCAGCAGCTTAACCAGTAGCACCGGGGAGCTGTTTTTT CASSLTSSTGELFF
TRBJ2-1 TRBD2 NA TRBV9 TGTGCCAGCAGCGTCGGGACTAGTCAAGGATCCGAGCAGTTCTTC CASSVGTSQGSEQFF
TRBJ1-1 NA NA TRBV18 TGTGCCAGCTCACCACGGGACGGGAACACTGAAGCTTTCTTT CASSPRDGNTEAFF
TRBJ1-2 NA NA TRBV7-9 TGTGCCAGCAGCTTAAACCAGATTGGCTATGGCTACACCTTC CASSLNQIGYGYTF
TRBJ2-2 NA NA TRBV20-1 TGCAGTTCCCCATTCACCGGGGAGCTGTTTTTT CSSPFTGELFF
TRBJ2-2 NA few TRBV5-1 TGCGCCAGTAGACCCGGGACCGCGAACACCGGGGAGCTGTTTTTT CASRPGTANTGELFF
TRBJ2-3 NA NA TRBV29-1 TGCAGCGTTGAAGATCCCAGGGAAGGCGCAGATACGCAGTATTTT CSVEDPREGADTQYF
TRBJ2-1 NA NA TRBV7-2 TGTGCCAGCAGCTTATACTACAATGAGCAGTTCTTC CASSLYYNEQFF
TRBJ2-7 NA once TRBV5-1 TGCGCCAGCAGCTTGGGTCCGGGACAAGGCTACGAGCAGTACTTC CASSLGPGQGYEQYF
TRBJ1-1 NA few TRBV4-3 TGCGCCAGCAGCCTGACGGGAGGGAACACTGAAGCTTTCTTT CASSLTGGNTEAFF
TRBJ2-1 TRBD2 NA TRBV19 TGTGCCAGTAGTATAGTGGCGGGAGTTGGGTGGGAGCAGTTCTTC CASSIVAGVGWEQFF
TRBJ2-7 NA NA TRBV27 TGTGCCAGCAGAAGTAGCTCCTACGAGCAGTACTTC CASRSSSYEQYF
TRBJ1-2 NA NA TRBV19 TGTGCCAGTAGTATAGCGGGCGGGCCCTATGGCTACACCTTC CASSIAGGPYGYTF
TRBJ2-7 TRBD1 NA TRBV7-9 TGTGCCAGCAGCCCGCGGGCCGGGACAGACTCCTACGAGCAGTACTTC CASSPRAGTDSYEQYF
TRBJ1-3 TRBD1 NA TRBV4-1 TGCGCCAGCAGCCAAGACCCAGGGGGCGGAAACACCATATATTTT CASSQDPGGGNTIYF
TRBJ2-2 NA NA TRBV11-3 TGTGCCAGCAGCTCGCAGACAGGCACCGGGGAGCTGTTTTTT CASSSQTGTGELFF
TRBJ2-5 TRBD1 few TRBV7-2 TGTGCCAGCAGCTCCGACAGGGTTTTTGGAGAGACCCAGTACTTC CASSSDRVFGETQYF
TRBJ1-3 NA NA TRBV7-9 TGTGCCAGCAGCCCGAGAGTGGGCTCTGGAAACACCATATATTTT CASSPRVGSGNTIYF
TRBJ1-2 TRBD1 NA TRBV28 TGTGCCAGCAGGACGACAGGGGGCATTGGCCTACGCTATGGCTACACCTTC CASRTTGGIGLRYGYTF
TRBJ2-7 TRBD2 NA TRBV30 TGTGCCTGGAGTGGGCCCCTACTAGCGGGAGGGCCCTACGAGCAGTACTTC CAWSGPLLAGGPYEQYF
TRBJ2-3 NA NA TRBV2 TGTGCCAGCAGTGAAGGACGGACCAACACAGATACGCAGTATTTT CASSEGRTNTDTQYF